A selection of T cell receptor beta chains follows, all from one sample in a study of blood T cell repertoires in COVID-19. The protocol was immunoSEQ multiplex PCR, while the TCRdb copy is restricted to in-frame clones and leaves out a portion. This sample has about 250,000 clones; 82% occur once, and the top ten carry 4.5% to 6%. Sequencing input: peripheral blood. The receptors stem from a woman of 80 years or more with active or convalescent COVID-19. The CDR3 runs from the conserved cysteine through the conserved F or W. Each record gives: D gene, clone size, J gene, V gene, CDR3 DNA, CDR3 protein. D genes are given only for firm matches. Rows give clone size only sometimes, using once, few, many, or a class for an expanded clone.

D: TRBD1
size: -
J: TRBJ1-4
V: TRBV19
DNA: TGTGCCTGCAGAACGCTGACAGGGTTTAATGAAAAACTGTTTTTT
CDR3: CACRTLTGFNEKLFF

D: -
size: -
J: TRBJ2-1
V: TRBV30
DNA: TGTGCCTGGAGTGTATCCTTTGACAATGAGCAGTTCTTC
CDR3: CAWSVSFDNEQFF

D: TRBD2
size: many
J: TRBJ2-2
V: TRBV24-1
DNA: TGTGCCACCAGTGAGTTGACTAGCGGGGGGAGAACGAACACCGGGGAGCTGTTTTTT
CDR3: CATSELTSGGRTNTGELFF

D: -
size: -
J: TRBJ2-6
V: TRBV28
DNA: TGTGCCAGCAGCGACGGAGTAGCTGGGGCCAACGTCCTGACTTTC
CDR3: CASSDGVAGANVLTF

D: TRBD1
size: -
J: TRBJ1-4
V: TRBV2
DNA: TGTGCCAGCACTGGAGACAGGGGCAGGAAACTGTTTTTT
CDR3: CASTGDRGRKLFF

D: -
size: -
J: TRBJ2-1
V: TRBV2
DNA: TGTGCCAGCAGTGACGGGTCGCTGAGCAATGAGCAGTTCTTC
CDR3: CASSDGSLSNEQFF

D: TRBD1
size: few
J: TRBJ1-4
V: TRBV2
DNA: TGTGCCAGCAGTGAAATGGGCAGGGGGATCATAAGGGAAAAACTGTTTTTT
CDR3: CASSEMGRGIIREKLFF

D: TRBD2
size: -
J: TRBJ2-6
V: TRBV5-5
DNA: TGCCCCCGCAGCTCGGGGGGGTATGGAGGGACCTCTGGGGCCAACGTCCTGACTTTC
CDR3: CPRSSGGYGGTSGANVLTF

D: TRBD1
size: -
J: TRBJ2-7
V: TRBV5-8
DNA: TGTGCCAGCAGTACAGGGGGGCAGCCGCTATACGAGCAGTACTTC
CDR3: CASSTGGQPLYEQYF

D: -
size: -
J: TRBJ2-4
V: TRBV6-1
DNA: TGTGCCAGCAGTGAATCCAGGGGCAAAAACATTCAGTACTTC
CDR3: CASSESRGKNIQYF

D: TRBD1
size: -
J: TRBJ1-6
V: TRBV5-1
DNA: TGCGCCAGCAGCTCCGGGACAGGGGAAGGTACCTATAATTCACCCCTCCACTTT
CDR3: CASSSGTGEGTYNSPLHF

D: TRBD1
size: -
J: TRBJ2-5
V: TRBV18
DNA: TGTGCCAGCGGTTCAACCGGACAGGGGGATGAGACCCAGTACTTC
CDR3: CASGSTGQGDETQYF

D: TRBD2
size: -
J: TRBJ2-1
V: TRBV3-1/TRBV3-2
DNA: TGTGCCAGCAGCCAATGGCTAGCGGGAGTTGATGAGCAGTTCTTC
CDR3: CASSQWLAGVDEQFF

D: -
size: -
J: TRBJ1-5
V: TRBV27
DNA: TGTGCCAGCAGACGCAACTCCCCCCATCAGCCCCAGCATTTT
CDR3: CASRRNSPHQPQHF

D: TRBD2
size: -
J: TRBJ2-3
V: TRBV3-1/TRBV3-2
DNA: TGTGCCAGCAGCCAAGTGACTAGCGGGAGGGCCGGCACAGATACGCAGTATTTT
CDR3: CASSQVTSGRAGTDTQYF

D: TRBD1
size: -
J: TRBJ1-2
V: TRBV11-1
DNA: TGTGCCAGCAGCTTAGACCCAGGGGGCGGCTACACCTTC
CDR3: CASSLDPGGGYTF

D: -
size: -
J: TRBJ1-2
V: TRBV25-1
DNA: TGTGCCAGCAGTGACAGAAACTATGGCTACACCTTC
CDR3: CASSDRNYGYTF

D: TRBD2
size: -
J: TRBJ2-7
V: TRBV27
DNA: TGTGCCAGCAGTTTCGCCCAGTCTAGCGGGGCCTACGAGCAGTACTTC
CDR3: CASSFAQSSGAYEQYF

D: -
size: -
J: TRBJ2-4
V: TRBV6-5
DNA: TGTGCCAGCAGCTCCAGGGGAACCAAAAACATTCAGTACTTC
CDR3: CASSSRGTKNIQYF

D: TRBD1
size: few
J: TRBJ1-6
V: TRBV4-1
DNA: TGCGCCAGCAGCCAAGAAATGACAGGGGTCCTTTCACCCCTCCACTTT
CDR3: CASSQEMTGVLSPLHF

D: -
size: -
J: TRBJ2-5
V: TRBV18
DNA: TGTGCCAGCTCACCACCGATCAGAGTTTCAGGAGAGACCCAGTACTTC
CDR3: CASSPPIRVSGETQYF

D: TRBD2
size: once
J: TRBJ2-3
V: TRBV6-5
DNA: TGTGCCAGCACCGCGGGGGGGGGTTACGCAGATACGCAGTATTTT
CDR3: CASTAGGGYADTQYF

D: TRBD2
size: -
J: TRBJ2-4
V: TRBV19
DNA: TGTGCCAGTAGTATAGGGGGGGCTAGCGGGCGTCGTCAGTACTTC
CDR3: CASSIGGASGRRQYF

D: TRBD1
size: -
J: TRBJ2-6
V: TRBV2
DNA: TGTGCCAGCAACCCGGGACAGGGTACCAACGTCCTGACTTTC
CDR3: CASNPGQGTNVLTF

D: -
size: -
J: TRBJ2-1
V: TRBV11-2
DNA: TGTGCCAGCAGCTTAGATTACGGACTATCTACGAATGAGCAGTTCTTC
CDR3: CASSLDYGLSTNEQFF

D: -
size: -
J: TRBJ1-1
V: TRBV30
DNA: TGTGCCTGGACCGAAACAGGGAGCGGGGGTACTGAAGCTTTCTTT
CDR3: CAWTETGSGGTEAFF